The 6 T cell receptor beta chains below were found in one sample sequenced in a study of cytomegalovirus exposure and HLA in healthy donors. The PCR contained 60 Vbeta and 13 Jbeta primers. The data were produced by immunoSEQ multiplex PCR, yet TCRdb's version contains in-frame clones alone and is incomplete. The data show 150,000 to 200,000 clones, about 86% seen once. Material for sequencing was PBMCs. The receptors stem from a woman aged 25 to 39 in good health and CMV-seronegative.

This sequence joins TRBV4-3 and TRBJ2-6, with a possible D match to TRBD1 (7 bases). There are 21 residues in the CDR3. Looked up from germline, CDR1 is LGHNA and CDR2 is YSLEER. The V gene lost 4 bases and the J gene lost 0 bases, with 25 bases spanning the gap. This CDR3 is CASSRKLGDWTGSSGANVLTF. CDR3 sequence (DNA): TGCGCCAGCAGCCGAAAATTAGGGGACTGGACAGGCAGCTCTGGGGCCAACGTCCTGACTTTC.

The chain is built from TRBV14 and TRBJ2-2, with D perhaps matching TRBD1 (6 bases). The CDR3 covers 16 residues. Germline V gene data show CDR1 as SGHDN and CDR2 as FVKESK. Trimming stripped 0 bases from V and 5 bases from J, with 13 bases between. The CDR3 loop is CASSQEPGHLTGELFF. The CDR3 bases are TGTGCCAGCAGCCAAGAACCGGGACACCTAACCGGGGAGCTGTTTTTT.

This chain connects TRBV9 to TRBJ1-3; tentative D call: TRBD1 (6 bases). Germline CDR1 is SGDLS and CDR2 is YYNGEE. The CDR3 length is 17 residues. V lost 0 bases to trimming and J lost 3 bases, with 16 bases between them. CDR3 sequence: CASSVGAGARDGNTIYF. Written as DNA, the CDR3 is TGTGCCAGCAGCGTAGGTGCGGGGGCCAGGGATGGAAACACCATATATTTT.

The V and J genes are TRBV5-8 and TRBJ2-1, with 8 nucleotides matching TRBD2. V lost 2 bases to trimming and J lost 6 bases; unmatched junction nucleotides: 4. The germline gives CDR1 SGHTS, CDR2 YDEGEE. The CDR3 consists of 14 residues. CDR3 loop: CASSLTSGFNEQFF. DNA of the CDR3: TGTGCCAGCAGCTTAACTAGCGGATTCAATGAGCAGTTCTTC.

The rearrangement links TRBV5-8 to TRBJ2-7; D is possibly TRBD2 (5 bases). CDR1 and CDR2 from the germline V gene are SGHTS and YDEGEE. The CDR3 has 13 amino acids. Trimming cost V 3 bases and J 7 bases, with 14 bases left between them. The CDR3 spells CASSSGIPGEQYF. The CDR3 coding sequence is TGTGCCAGCAGCTCGGGGATTCCGGGAGAGCAGTACTTC. Supplemented by reference TRBV5-8 and TRBJ2-7, the full variable domain reads EAGVTQSPTHLIKTRGQQATLRCSPISGHTSVYWYQQALGLGLQFLLWYDEGEERNRGNFPPRFSGRQFPNYSSELNVNALELEDSALYLCASSSGIPGEQYFGPGTRLTVT.

V and J are TRBV19 and TRBJ1-2; the match to TRBD1 covers 11 bases. J gave up 5 bases and V 6 bases, and 2 bases lay outside the gene matches. The CDR3 totals 13 residues. The V gene's germline CDR1 is LNHDA and CDR2 SQIVND (reference sequence). As DNA, the CDR3 is TGTGCCAGTAGGGACAGGGGGCATTATGGCTACACCTTC. Translating gives CASRDRGHYGYTF.